The present T cell receptor (beta chain) was sequenced within a study of follicular helper T cells after annual influenza vaccination. Looked up from germline, CDR1 is LNHDA and CDR2 is SQIVND (reference sequence). The length of the CDR3 is 14 residues. V lost 5 bases and J 8 bases, leaving 16 bases between the germline ends. The time point here: 2014-2015 season, pre-vaccination. Study findings and constraints: Yearly vaccinations repeatedly recalled conserved clonotypes in ICOS+CD38+ cTfh.

Sequencing of TCRB used Survey level resolution. The data were produced by immunoSEQ multiplex PCR, yet TCRdb's version contains in-frame clones alone and is incomplete. Here the sample spans nearly 9,000 clones, about 80% being singletons. A note on this clone: Its matching antigen is unknown.

The TCR originated in an adult who received the influenza vaccine. The starting material was CXCR5+ CD38- circulating T follicular helper cells from blood, obtained on the day of influenza vaccination. The subset: circulating Tfh, non-naive CD4+CXCR5+PD-1+ (ICOS+CD38+ or ICOS-CD38-). The chain couples TRBV19 to TRBJ2-1; D is uncertain. The CDR3 here is CASSLGPVGDEQFF. The CDR3 region has the DNA TGTGCCAGTAGTCTCGGCCCTGTTGGCGATGAGCAGTTCTTC.